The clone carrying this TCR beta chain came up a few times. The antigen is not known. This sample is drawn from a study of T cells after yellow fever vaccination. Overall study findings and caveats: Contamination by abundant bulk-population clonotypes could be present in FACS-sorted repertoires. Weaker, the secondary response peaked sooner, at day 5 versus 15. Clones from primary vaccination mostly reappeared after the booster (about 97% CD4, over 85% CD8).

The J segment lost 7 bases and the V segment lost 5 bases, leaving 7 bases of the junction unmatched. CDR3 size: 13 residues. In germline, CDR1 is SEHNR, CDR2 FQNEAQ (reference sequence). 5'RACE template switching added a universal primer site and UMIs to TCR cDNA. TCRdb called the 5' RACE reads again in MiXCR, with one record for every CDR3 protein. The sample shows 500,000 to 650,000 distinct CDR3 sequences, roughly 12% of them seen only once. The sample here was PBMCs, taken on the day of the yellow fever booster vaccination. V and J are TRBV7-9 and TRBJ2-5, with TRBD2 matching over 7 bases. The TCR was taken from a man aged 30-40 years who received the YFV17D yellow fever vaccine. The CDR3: CASSRSGTGTQYF. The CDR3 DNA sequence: TGTGCCAGCAGCAGAAGCGGGACTGGGACCCAGTACTTC.